The entry below describes one T cell receptor beta chain. Its antigen is unknown. This entry comes from a study of T-cell reconstitution after alpha-beta-depleted transplantation in children. Study results and limitations: Alpha-beta T cells about two months after transplant reportedly derived from several hundred expanded graft clones. Diversity of TCRbeta at day 60 was high in some patients, arising from surviving recipient T cells and thymic progenitors. At the one-year point after transplant, T-cell counts and TCRbeta diversity were found to come mostly from T cells that had been newly produced.

A TCRbeta library incorporating unique molecular identifiers was prepared. TCRdb independently ran MiXCR on the PCR reads; one entry per CDR3 protein. The sample lists hundreds of thousands of distinct CDR3 sequences, about 15% occurring once. V lost 3 bases and J 0 bases, leaving 14 bases between the germline ends. From germline, CDR1 is SQVTM and CDR2 ANQGSEA. The CDR3 has 15 residues. V gene TRBV29-1 combines with J gene TRBJ1-2, with D hard to call. The clonotype originates from a male patient between 5 and 17 years old who had a stem cell transplant for acute lymphoblastic leukemia, so the T cells may come from the graft donor. This sample comprised PBMCs, mostly from graft donor cells, obtained 360 days after TCRalphabeta/CD19-depleted stem cell transplant. CDR3 amino acids: CSVELWVAPNYGYTF. Here the CDR3 DNA reads TGCAGCGTTGAGTTATGGGTAGCCCCTAACTATGGCTACACCTTC.